This is a list of T cell receptor beta chains from one sample in a study of sequential checkpoint blockade in melanoma. Repertoires were generated with immunoSEQ multiplex PCR, while TCRdb's copy carries only in-frame clones and drops some. The sample has over 15,000 clones, just over 70% seen once. This specimen was CD8+ T cells sorted from blood (inferred from file names), taken from a patient given nivolumab and ipilimumab in sequence. These TCRs come from a human donor with melanoma. CDR3s include the opening cysteine and the closing phenylalanine or tryptophan. Fields, in order: D gene, J gene, clone size, V gene, CDR3 protein, CDR3 DNA. D genes are given only for firm matches. Size is stated for part of the rows, as once, few or many counts, or as a class when the clone is expanded.

d_gene: NA
j_gene: TRBJ2-5
abundance: NA
v_gene: TRBV4-3
CDR3aa: CASSPRVKGGETQYF
CDR3nt: TGCGCCAGCAGCCCCAGGGTGAAGGGGGGGGAGACCCAGTACTTC

d_gene: TRBD1
j_gene: TRBJ2-7
abundance: NA
v_gene: TRBV11-2
CDR3aa: CASSVKTGTGAYEQYF
CDR3nt: TGTGCCAGCAGCGTGAAAACCGGGACAGGGGCCTACGAGCAGTACTTC

d_gene: TRBD1
j_gene: TRBJ2-7
abundance: once
v_gene: TRBV27
CDR3aa: CATSTGIPYEQYF
CDR3nt: TGTGCCACCTCGACAGGGATACCCTACGAGCAGTACTTC

d_gene: TRBD1
j_gene: TRBJ2-7
abundance: large
v_gene: TRBV18
CDR3aa: CASSVDTPLQGVGNEQYF
CDR3nt: TGTGCCAGCTCAGTCGACACGCCTTTACAGGGGGTTGGAAACGAGCAGTACTTC

d_gene: NA
j_gene: TRBJ1-2
abundance: few
v_gene: TRBV13
CDR3aa: CASSLGGSRLGYTF
CDR3nt: TGTGCCAGCAGCTTAGGAGGCTCCAGGTTAGGCTACACCTTC

d_gene: NA
j_gene: TRBJ2-1
abundance: NA
v_gene: TRBV7-2
CDR3aa: CASSLSGSSYNEQFF
CDR3nt: TGTGCCAGCAGCCTCTCGGGGAGCTCCTACAATGAGCAGTTCTTC

d_gene: NA
j_gene: TRBJ1-5
abundance: once
v_gene: TRBV2
CDR3aa: CASSGVREAYSNQPQHF
CDR3nt: TGTGCCAGCAGTGGCGTCAGGGAAGCTTATAGCAATCAGCCCCAGCATTTT

d_gene: NA
j_gene: TRBJ1-2
abundance: NA
v_gene: TRBV10-3
CDR3aa: CAISEEGTLGYTF
CDR3nt: TGTGCCATCAGTGAGGAGGGGACTCTTGGCTACACCTTC

d_gene: TRBD1
j_gene: TRBJ2-7
abundance: NA
v_gene: TRBV27
CDR3aa: CASSFAGQGAWEQYF
CDR3nt: TGTGCCAGCAGTTTTGCAGGACAGGGAGCCTGGGAGCAGTACTTC

d_gene: NA
j_gene: TRBJ2-7
abundance: NA
v_gene: TRBV5-5
CDR3aa: CASSLGGLNRIYEQYF
CDR3nt: TGTGCCAGCAGCTTGGGGGGGCTCAATCGAATCTACGAGCAGTACTTC

d_gene: NA
j_gene: TRBJ2-2
abundance: NA
v_gene: TRBV14
CDR3aa: CASSPQVTGELFF
CDR3nt: TGTGCCAGCAGCCCACAGGTCACCGGGGAGCTGTTTTTT

d_gene: TRBD1
j_gene: TRBJ2-7
abundance: once
v_gene: TRBV12-5
CDR3aa: CATGTGVYEQYF
CDR3nt: TGTGCTACTGGGACAGGGGTCTACGAGCAGTACTTC

d_gene: TRBD1
j_gene: TRBJ1-5
abundance: NA
v_gene: TRBV2
CDR3aa: CASSRTGRDSNQPQHF
CDR3nt: TGTGCCAGCAGTAGGACAGGGAGAGATAGCAATCAGCCCCAGCATTTT

d_gene: TRBD1
j_gene: TRBJ1-4
abundance: few
v_gene: TRBV18
CDR3aa: CASSPGQATNEKLFF
CDR3nt: TGTGCCAGCTCACCGGGACAGGCAACTAATGAAAAACTGTTTTTT

d_gene: NA
j_gene: TRBJ2-7
abundance: NA
v_gene: TRBV7-8
CDR3aa: CASSLGGDEQYF
CDR3nt: TGTGCCAGCAGCTTAGGAGGCGACGAGCAGTACTTC

d_gene: TRBD2
j_gene: TRBJ2-7
abundance: once
v_gene: TRBV5-6
CDR3aa: CASSSPSGGPYEQYF
CDR3nt: TGTGCCAGCAGCTCCCCTAGCGGGGGGCCCTACGAGCAGTACTTC

d_gene: TRBD1
j_gene: TRBJ1-1
abundance: NA
v_gene: TRBV4-1
CDR3aa: CASSQRTGHTEAFF
CDR3nt: TGCGCCAGCAGCCAAAGGACAGGGCATACTGAAGCTTTCTTT

d_gene: NA
j_gene: TRBJ2-5
abundance: NA
v_gene: TRBV4-1
CDR3aa: CASSPVSTSQETQYF
CDR3nt: TGCGCCAGCAGCCCGGTTTCAACTAGTCAAGAGACCCAGTACTTC

d_gene: NA
j_gene: TRBJ1-5
abundance: once
v_gene: TRBV2
CDR3aa: CASGSEKPQHF
CDR3nt: TGTGCCAGCGGATCGGAGAAGCCCCAGCATTTT

d_gene: TRBD2
j_gene: TRBJ2-2
abundance: NA
v_gene: TRBV4-3
CDR3aa: CASSQDLKGGVTGELFF
CDR3nt: TGCGCCAGCAGCCAAGATCTGAAGGGAGGGGTCACCGGGGAGCTGTTTTTT

d_gene: TRBD1
j_gene: TRBJ1-2
abundance: medium-sized
v_gene: TRBV13
CDR3aa: CASSLEGGAYGYTF
CDR3nt: TGTGCCAGCAGCTTAGAAGGGGGCGCCTATGGCTACACCTTC

d_gene: NA
j_gene: TRBJ1-2
abundance: NA
v_gene: TRBV29-1
CDR3aa: CSVETENPGYTF
CDR3nt: TGCAGCGTTGAAACCGAGAATCCGGGCTACACCTTC

d_gene: NA
j_gene: TRBJ2-7
abundance: NA
v_gene: TRBV29-1
CDR3aa: CSVMDNPYEQYF
CDR3nt: TGCAGCGTTATGGACAATCCCTACGAGCAGTACTTC